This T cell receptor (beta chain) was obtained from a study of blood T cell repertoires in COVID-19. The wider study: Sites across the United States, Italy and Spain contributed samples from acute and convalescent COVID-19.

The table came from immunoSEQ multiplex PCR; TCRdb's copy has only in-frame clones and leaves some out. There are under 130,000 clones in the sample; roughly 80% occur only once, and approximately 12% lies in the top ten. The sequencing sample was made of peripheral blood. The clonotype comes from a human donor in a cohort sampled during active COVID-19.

The CDR3 loop reads CASRRDSAAGKQYF. In DNA form, the CDR3 reads TGTGCCAGCAGACGGGACTCCGCAGCGGGAAAGCAGTACTTC. The rearrangement uses TRBV7-2 and TRBJ2-7, with 7 positions matching TRBD2. This CDR3 comprises 14 residues. In germline, CDR1 is SGHTA, CDR2 FQGNSA. V gave up 6 bases and J gave up 8 bases; unmatched junction bases: 13.